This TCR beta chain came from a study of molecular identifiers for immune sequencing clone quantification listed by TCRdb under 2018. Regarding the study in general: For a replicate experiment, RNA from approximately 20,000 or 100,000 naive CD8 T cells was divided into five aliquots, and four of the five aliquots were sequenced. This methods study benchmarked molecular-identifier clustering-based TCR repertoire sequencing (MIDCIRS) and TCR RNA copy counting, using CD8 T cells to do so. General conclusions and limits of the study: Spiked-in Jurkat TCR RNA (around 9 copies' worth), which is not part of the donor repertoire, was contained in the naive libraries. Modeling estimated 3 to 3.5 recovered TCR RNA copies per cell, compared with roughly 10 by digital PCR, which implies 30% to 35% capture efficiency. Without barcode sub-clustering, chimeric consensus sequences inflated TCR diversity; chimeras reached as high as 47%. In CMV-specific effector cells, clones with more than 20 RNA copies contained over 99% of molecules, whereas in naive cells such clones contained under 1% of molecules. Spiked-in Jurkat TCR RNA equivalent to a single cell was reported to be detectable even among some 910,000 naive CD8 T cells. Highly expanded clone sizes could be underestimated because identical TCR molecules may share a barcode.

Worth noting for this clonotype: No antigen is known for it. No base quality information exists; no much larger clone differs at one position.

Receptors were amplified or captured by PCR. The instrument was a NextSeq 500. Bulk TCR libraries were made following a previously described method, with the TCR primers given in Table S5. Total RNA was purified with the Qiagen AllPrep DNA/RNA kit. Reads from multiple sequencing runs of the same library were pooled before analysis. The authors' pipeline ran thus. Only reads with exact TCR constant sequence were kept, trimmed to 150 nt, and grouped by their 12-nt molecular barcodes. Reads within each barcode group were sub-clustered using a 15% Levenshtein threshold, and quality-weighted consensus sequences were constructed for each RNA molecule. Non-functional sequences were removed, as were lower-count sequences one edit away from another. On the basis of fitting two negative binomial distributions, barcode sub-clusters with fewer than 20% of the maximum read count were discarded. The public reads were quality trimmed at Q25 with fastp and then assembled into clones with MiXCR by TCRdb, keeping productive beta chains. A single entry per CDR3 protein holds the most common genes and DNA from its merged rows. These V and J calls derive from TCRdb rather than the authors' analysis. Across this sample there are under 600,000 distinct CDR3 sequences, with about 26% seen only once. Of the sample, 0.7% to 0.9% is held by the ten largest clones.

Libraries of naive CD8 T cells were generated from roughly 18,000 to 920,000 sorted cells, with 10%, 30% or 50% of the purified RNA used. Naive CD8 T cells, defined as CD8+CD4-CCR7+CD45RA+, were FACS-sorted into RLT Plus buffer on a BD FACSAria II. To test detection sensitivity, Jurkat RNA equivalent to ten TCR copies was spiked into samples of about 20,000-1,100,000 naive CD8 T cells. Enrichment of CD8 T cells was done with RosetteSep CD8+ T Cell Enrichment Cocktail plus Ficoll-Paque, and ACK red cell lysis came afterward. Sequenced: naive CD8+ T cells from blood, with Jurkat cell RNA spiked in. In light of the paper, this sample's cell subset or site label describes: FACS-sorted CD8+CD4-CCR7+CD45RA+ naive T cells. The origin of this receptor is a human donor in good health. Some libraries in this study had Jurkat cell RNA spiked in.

The CDR3 corresponds to CASSNGNLSYNEQFF. The DNA is as follows: TGTGCCAGTAGTAATGGGAATCTCTCCTACAATGAGCAGTTCTTC. The V gene is TRBV19 and the J gene is TRBJ2-1, with the D segment identity uncertain. The germline V gene (reference sequence) supplies CDR1 LNHDA and CDR2 SQIVND. Inclusive of the bounding cysteine and phenylalanine, the CDR3 is 15 residues long. The read is trimmed to its CDR3 DNA, 45 bases read in frame from base 1. V is cut by 4 bases and J by 0 bases, and the space between the germline ends is 10 bases.